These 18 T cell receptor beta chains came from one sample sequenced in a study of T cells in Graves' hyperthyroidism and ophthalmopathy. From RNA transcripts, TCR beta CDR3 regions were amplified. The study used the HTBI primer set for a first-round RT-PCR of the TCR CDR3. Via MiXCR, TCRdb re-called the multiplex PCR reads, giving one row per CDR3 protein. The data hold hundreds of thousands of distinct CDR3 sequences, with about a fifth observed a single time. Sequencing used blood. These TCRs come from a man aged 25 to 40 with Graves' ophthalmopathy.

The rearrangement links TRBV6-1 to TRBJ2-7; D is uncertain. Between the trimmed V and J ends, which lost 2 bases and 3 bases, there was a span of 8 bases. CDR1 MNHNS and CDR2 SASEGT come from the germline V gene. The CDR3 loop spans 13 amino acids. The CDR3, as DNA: TGTGCCAGCAGTGAACAAGGCGGCTACGAGCAGTACTTC. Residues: CASSEQGGYEQYF.

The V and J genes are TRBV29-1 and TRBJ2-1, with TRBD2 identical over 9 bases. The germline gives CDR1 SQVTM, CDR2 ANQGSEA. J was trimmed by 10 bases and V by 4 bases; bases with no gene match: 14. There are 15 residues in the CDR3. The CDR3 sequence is CSVGRWGGRAGEQFF. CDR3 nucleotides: TGCAGCGTTGGGCGTTGGGGCGGGAGGGCCGGGGAGCAGTTCTTC.

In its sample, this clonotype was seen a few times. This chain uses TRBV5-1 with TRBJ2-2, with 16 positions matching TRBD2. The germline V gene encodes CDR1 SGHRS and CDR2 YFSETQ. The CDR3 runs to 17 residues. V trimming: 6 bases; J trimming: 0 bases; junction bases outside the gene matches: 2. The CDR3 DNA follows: TGCGCCAGCACGGGACTAGCGGGAGGGGCGAACACCGGGGAGCTGTTTTTT. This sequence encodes CASTGLAGGANTGELFF.

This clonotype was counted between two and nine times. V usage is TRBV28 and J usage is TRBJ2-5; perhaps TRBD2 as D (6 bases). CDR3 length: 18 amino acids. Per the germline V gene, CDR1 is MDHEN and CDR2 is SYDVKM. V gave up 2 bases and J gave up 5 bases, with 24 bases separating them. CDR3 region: CASSLVLGVSGAGETQYF. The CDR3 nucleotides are TGTGCCAGCAGTTTAGTTTTAGGCGTCTCAGGCGCGGGGGAGACCCAGTACTTC.

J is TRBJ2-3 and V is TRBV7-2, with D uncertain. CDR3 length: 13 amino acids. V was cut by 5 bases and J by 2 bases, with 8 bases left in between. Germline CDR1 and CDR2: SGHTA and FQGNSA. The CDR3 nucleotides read TGTGCCAGCAGCCCATGGAACACAGATACGCAGTATTTT. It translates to CASSPWNTDTQYF.

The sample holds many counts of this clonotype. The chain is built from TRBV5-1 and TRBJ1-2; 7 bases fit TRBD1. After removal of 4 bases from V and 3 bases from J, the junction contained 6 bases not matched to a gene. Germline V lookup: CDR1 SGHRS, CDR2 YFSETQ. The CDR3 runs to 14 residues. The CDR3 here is CASSKAGQDYGYTF. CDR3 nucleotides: TGCGCCAGCAGCAAAGCCGGACAGGACTATGGCTACACCTTC.

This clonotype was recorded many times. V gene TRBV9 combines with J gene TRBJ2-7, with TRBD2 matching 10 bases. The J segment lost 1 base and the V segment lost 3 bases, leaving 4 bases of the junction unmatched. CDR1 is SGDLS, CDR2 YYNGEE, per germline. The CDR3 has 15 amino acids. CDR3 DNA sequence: TGTGCCAGCAGCGGAGGTAGCGGGAGGTCCTACGAGCAGTACTTC. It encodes CASSGGSGRSYEQYF. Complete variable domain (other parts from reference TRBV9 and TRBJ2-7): DSGVTQTPKHLITATGQRVTLRCSPRSGDLSVYWYQQSLDQGLQFLIQYYNGEERAKGNILERFSAQQFPDLHSELNLSSLELGDSALYFCASSGGSGRSYEQYFGPGTRLTVT.

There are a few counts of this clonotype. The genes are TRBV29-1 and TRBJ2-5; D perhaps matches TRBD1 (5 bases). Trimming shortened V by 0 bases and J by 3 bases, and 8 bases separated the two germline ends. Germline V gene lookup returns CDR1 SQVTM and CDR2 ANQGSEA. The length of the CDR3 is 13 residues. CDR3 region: CSVEDTGEETQYF. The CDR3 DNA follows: TGCAGCGTTGAAGACACAGGTGAAGAGACCCAGTACTTC. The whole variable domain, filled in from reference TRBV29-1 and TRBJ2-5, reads SAVISQKPSRDICQRGTSLTIQCQVDSQVTMMFWYRQQPGQSLTLIATANQGSEATYESGFVIDKFPISRPNLTFSTLTVSNMSPEDSSIYLCSVEDTGEETQYFGPGTRLLVL.

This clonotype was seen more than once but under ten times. As DNA, the CDR3 is TGTGCCAGCAGTTCCCGACAGGGGGCCAACGAGCAGTACTTC. This encodes CASSSRQGANEQYF. J is TRBJ2-7 and V is TRBV28; 10 bases are shared with TRBD1. Germline CDR1 MDHEN, CDR2 SYDVKM. The CDR3 runs 14 residues. The V segment lost 4 bases and the J segment 5 bases; nucleotides outside the gene matches: 5.

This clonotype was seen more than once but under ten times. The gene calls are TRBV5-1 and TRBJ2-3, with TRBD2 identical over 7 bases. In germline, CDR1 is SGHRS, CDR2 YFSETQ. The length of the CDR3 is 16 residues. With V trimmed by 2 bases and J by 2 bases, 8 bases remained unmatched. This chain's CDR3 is CASSFSGAGFTDTQYF. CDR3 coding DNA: TGCGCCAGCAGCTTTAGCGGAGCGGGGTTCACAGATACGCAGTATTTT.

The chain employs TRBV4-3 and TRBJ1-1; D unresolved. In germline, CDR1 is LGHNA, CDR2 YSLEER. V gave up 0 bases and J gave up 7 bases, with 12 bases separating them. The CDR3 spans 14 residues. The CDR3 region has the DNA TGCGCCAGCAGCCAAGATCTTTTTGACGGTGAAGCTTTCTTT. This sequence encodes CASSQDLFDGEAFF.

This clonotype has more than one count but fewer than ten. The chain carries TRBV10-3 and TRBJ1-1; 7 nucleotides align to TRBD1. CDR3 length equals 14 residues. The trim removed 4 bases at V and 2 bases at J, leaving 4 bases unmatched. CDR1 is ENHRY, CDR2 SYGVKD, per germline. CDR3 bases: TGTGCCATCAGTGGACAGGGCCCAAACACTGAAGCTTTCTTT. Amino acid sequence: CAISGQGPNTEAFF.

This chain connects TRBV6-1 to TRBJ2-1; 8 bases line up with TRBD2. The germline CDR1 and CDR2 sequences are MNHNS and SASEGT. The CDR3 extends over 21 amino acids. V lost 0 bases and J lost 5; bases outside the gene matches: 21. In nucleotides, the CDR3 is TGTGCCAGCAGTGAAGCGCTTATACGTTTATCGGGAGGGCGGTGGAACAATGAGCAGTTCTTC. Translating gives CASSEALIRLSGGRWNNEQFF.

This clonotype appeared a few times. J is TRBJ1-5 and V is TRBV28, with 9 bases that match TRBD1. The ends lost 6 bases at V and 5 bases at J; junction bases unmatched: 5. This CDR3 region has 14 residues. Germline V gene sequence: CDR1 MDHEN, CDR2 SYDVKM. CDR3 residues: CASRTGGLYQPQHF. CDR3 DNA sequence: TGTGCCAGCAGAACAGGGGGCTTGTATCAGCCCCAGCATTTT.

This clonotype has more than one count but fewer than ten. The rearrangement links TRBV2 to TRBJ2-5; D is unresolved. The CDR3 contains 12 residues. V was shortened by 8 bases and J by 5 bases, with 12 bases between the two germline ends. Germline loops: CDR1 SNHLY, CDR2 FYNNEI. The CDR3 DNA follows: TGTGCCAGCGGCCGGCTCTCCGAGACCCAGTACTTC. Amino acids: CASGRLSETQYF.

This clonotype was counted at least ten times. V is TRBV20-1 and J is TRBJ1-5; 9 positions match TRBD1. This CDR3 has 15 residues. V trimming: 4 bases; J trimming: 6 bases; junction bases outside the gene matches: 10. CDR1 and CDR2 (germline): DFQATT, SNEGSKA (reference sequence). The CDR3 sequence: CSAIYGDRVVQPQHF. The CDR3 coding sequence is TGCAGTGCTATTTACGGGGACAGGGTAGTTCAGCCCCAGCATTTT.

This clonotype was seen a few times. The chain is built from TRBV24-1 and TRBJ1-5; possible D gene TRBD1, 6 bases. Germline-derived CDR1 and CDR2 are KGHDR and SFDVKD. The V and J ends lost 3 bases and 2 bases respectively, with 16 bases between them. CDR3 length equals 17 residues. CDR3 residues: CATSDPKADSRNQPQHF. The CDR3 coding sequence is TGTGCCACCAGTGATCCGAAAGCGGACAGCCGCAATCAGCCCCAGCATTTT.

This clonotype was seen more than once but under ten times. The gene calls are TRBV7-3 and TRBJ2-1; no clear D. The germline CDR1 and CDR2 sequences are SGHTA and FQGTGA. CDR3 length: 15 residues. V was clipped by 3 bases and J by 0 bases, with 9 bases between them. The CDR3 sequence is CASSFSLGSYNEQFF. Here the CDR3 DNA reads TGTGCCAGCAGCTTTTCGTTAGGCTCCTACAATGAGCAGTTCTTC.